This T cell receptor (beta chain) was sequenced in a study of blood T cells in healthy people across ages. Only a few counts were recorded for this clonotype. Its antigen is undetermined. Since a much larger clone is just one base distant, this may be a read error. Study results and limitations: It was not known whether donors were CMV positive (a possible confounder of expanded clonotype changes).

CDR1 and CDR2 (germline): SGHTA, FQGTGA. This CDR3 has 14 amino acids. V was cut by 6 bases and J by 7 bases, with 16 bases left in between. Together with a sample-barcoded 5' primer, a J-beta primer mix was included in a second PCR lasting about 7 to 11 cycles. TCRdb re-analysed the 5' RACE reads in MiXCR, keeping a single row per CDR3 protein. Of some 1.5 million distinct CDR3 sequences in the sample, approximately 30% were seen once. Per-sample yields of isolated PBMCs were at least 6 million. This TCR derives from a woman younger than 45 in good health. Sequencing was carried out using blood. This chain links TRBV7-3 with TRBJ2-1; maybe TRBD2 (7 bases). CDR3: CASRQTRGANEQFF. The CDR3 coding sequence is TGTGCCAGCAGGCAAACCCGGGGGGCAAATGAGCAGTTCTTC.